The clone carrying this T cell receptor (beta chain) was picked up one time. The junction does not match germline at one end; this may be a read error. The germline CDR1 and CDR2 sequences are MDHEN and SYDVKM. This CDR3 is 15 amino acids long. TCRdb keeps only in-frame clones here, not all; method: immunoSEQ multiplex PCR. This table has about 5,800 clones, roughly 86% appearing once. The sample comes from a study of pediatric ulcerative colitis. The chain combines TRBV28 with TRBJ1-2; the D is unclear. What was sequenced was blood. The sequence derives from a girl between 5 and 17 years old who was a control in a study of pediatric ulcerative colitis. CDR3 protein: CASSLDGKRNSGYTF. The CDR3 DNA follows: TGTGCCAGCAGTCTGGACGGGAAAAGAAACTCTGGCTACACCTTC.